This T cell receptor beta chain was profiled in a study of cytomegalovirus exposure and HLA in healthy donors. Germline V lookup: CDR1 GTSNPN, CDR2 SVGIG (reference sequence). V dropped 2 bases and J dropped 4; count of bases not matched to a gene: 3. There are 16 residues in the CDR3. Broader study findings: In a later analysis, an Asian-associated ancestry cluster reportedly showed fewer N-insertions than the approximately 700-donor mean.

This PCR relied on a set of 60 Vbeta primers and 13 Jbeta primers. TCRdb's copy holds only in-frame clones and misses some; the assay was immunoSEQ multiplex PCR. The sample has approximately 170,000 clones, 65% to 85% seen once; the top ten hold 2.4%. Worth noting for this clone: The antigen remains undetermined.

The receptor comes from a male donor in good health and CMV-seronegative. Sequencing used PBMCs. The V call is TRBV30, the J call TRBJ1-6, with 12 bases matching TRBD1. The DNA of the CDR3 is TGTGCCTGGAGTCGGGACAGGGGGCCTTATAATTCACCCCTCCACTTT. Translated, it gives CAWSRDRGPYNSPLHF. Looking up the rest from reference TRBV30 and TRBJ1-6 gives the full variable domain: SQTIHQWPATLVQPVGSPLSLECTVEGTSNPNLYWYRQAAGRGLQLLFYSVGIGQISSEVPQNLSASRPQDRQFILSSKKLLLSDSGFYLCAWSRDRGPYNSPLHFGNGTRLTVT.